Presented here are 7 T cell receptor beta chains from one specimen sequenced in a study of blood T cell repertoires in COVID-19. Assay: immunoSEQ multiplex PCR; the TCRdb copy retains only in-frame clones and omits some. Seen here are some 94,000 clones, about 70% observed once, and the top ten hold 20% to 25%. The sequenced sample was peripheral blood. Receptors were obtained from a woman in her sixties or seventies in a cohort sampled during active or convalescent COVID-19.

V and J are TRBV24-1 and TRBJ2-1, with TRBD1 matching over 9 bases. J was trimmed by 10 bases and V by 4 bases; bases with no gene match: 13. The CDR3 runs 16 residues. CDR1 and CDR2 (germline): KGHDR, SFDVKD. The CDR3 DNA follows: TGTGCCACCAGTGACCCCGTCCCGGGACAGGGAGGAGAGCAGTTCTTC. Residues: CATSDPVPGQGGEQFF.

The chain combines TRBV5-5 with TRBJ2-7; 9 nucleotides line up with TRBD1. The V and J ends lost 3 bases and 5 bases, in that order; junction bases with no gene match: 12. This CDR3 contains 16 residues. The germline V gene has CDR1 SGHKS and CDR2 YYEKEE (reference sequence). CDR3 in amino acids: CASSYTSGTGSDEQYF. The CDR3 nucleotides read TGTGCCAGCAGCTACACTTCCGGGACAGGGTCCGACGAGCAGTACTTC. Full variable domain (rest looked up from reference TRBV5-5 and TRBJ2-7): DAGVTQSPTHLIKTRGQQVTLRCSPISGHKSVSWYQQVLGQGPQFIFQYYEKEERGRGNFPDRFSARQFPNYSSELNVNALLLGDSALYLCASSYTSGTGSDEQYFGPGTRLTVT.

This chain connects TRBV7-8 to TRBJ1-1; 7 bases align to TRBD1. After removal of 4 bases from V and 3 bases from J, the junction contained 2 bases not matched to a gene. This CDR3 region has 13 residues. Germline CDR1 SGHVS, CDR2 FQNEAQ. CDR3 coding DNA: TGTGCCAGCAGCTCCGGGACAGACACTGAAGCTTTCTTT. Protein: CASSSGTDTEAFF.

This clone was seen once. The chain has TRBV14 and TRBJ2-1; D is possibly TRBD1 (5 bases). This CDR3 comprises 12 residues. Trimming left V 1 base short and J 13 bases short, with 11 bases between. The germline V gene encodes CDR1 SGHDN and CDR2 FVKESK. CDR3 bases: TGTGCCAGCAGCCAAGTCTGGGGCCTTCAGTTCTTC. Translating gives CASSQVWGLQFF.

This clone was detected a few times. The rearrangement links TRBV19 to TRBJ2-7; 7 positions match TRBD1. The CDR3 sequence is 13 residues long. The junction had 6 bases not matched to a gene; V was cut back by 8 bases and J by 2 bases. The germline V gene has CDR1 LNHDA and CDR2 SQIVND (reference sequence). The CDR3 sequence is CASSGQNPYEQYF. CDR3 sequence (DNA): TGTGCCAGTTCGGGACAGAACCCCTACGAGCAGTACTTC.

The chain carries TRBV21-1 and TRBJ1-2. TRBV21-1 is designated a pseudogene. The CDR3 is made up of 14 amino acids. The CDR3 sequence: CASSKCGGATGYTF. DNA of the CDR3: TGTGCCAGCAGCAAGTGTGGGGGGGCTACTGGCTACACCTTC.

This chain links TRBV11-2 with TRBJ2-1, with D possibly being TRBD2 (7 bases). V was trimmed by 5 bases and J by 12 bases, leaving 17 bases between them. The CDR3 consists of 13 residues. Germline CDR1 is SGHAT and CDR2 is FQNNGV. As DNA, the CDR3 is TGTGCCAGCAGCCTAGGGGGGGGGCATGGGCAGTTCTTC. This sequence encodes CASSLGGGHGQFF.